This T cell receptor (beta chain) is drawn from a study of T-cell reconstitution after alpha-beta-depleted transplantation in children. Construction of the TCRbeta library involved unique molecular identifiers. MiXCR was run by TCRdb on the PCR reads, yielding one entry per CDR3 protein. Of fewer than 550,000 distinct CDR3 sequences in the sample, around 10% were seen once. Study outcomes and limitations: Some patients owed their high day-60 TCRbeta diversity to surviving recipient T cells and thymic progenitors. T-cell counts and diversity were attributed mostly to newly produced T cells one year after transplant. Two months or so post-transplant, alpha-beta T cells reportedly derived from several hundred expanded graft clones.

In this sample, this clonotype turned up many times. Its antigen remains unidentified. The material sequenced was PBMCs, mostly from graft donor cells, taken 180 days after TCRalphabeta/CD19-depleted stem cell transplant. This receptor was taken from a female patient between 2 and 10 years old who had a stem cell transplant for aplastic anemia, so the T cells may come from the graft donor.

CDR3 residues: CASSLDRAEGAQYF. The CDR3 DNA follows: TGCGCCAGCAGCTTGGACAGGGCGGAAGGGGCCCAGTACTTC. This chain links TRBV5-1 with TRBJ2-5; D might be TRBD1 (6 bases). Germline CDR1 reads SGHRS; CDR2 reads YFSETQ. The CDR3 is 14 residues long. V lost 0 bases and J lost 9, with 15 bases in between. The full variable domain, its missing parts supplied by reference TRBV5-1 and TRBJ2-5, is KAGVTQTPRYLIKTRGQQVTLSCSPISGHRSVSWYQQTPGQGLQFLFEYFSETQRNKGNFPGRFSGRQFSNSRSEMNVSTLELGDSALYLCASSLDRAEGAQYFGPGTRLLVL.